These T cell receptor beta chains were read from a single sample in a study of cytomegalovirus exposure and HLA in healthy donors. Some clones are missing from TCRdb's copy, which holds only in-frame ones; the method was immunoSEQ multiplex PCR. The table shows 140,000 or so clones, with approximately 90% occurring only once. Source material: PBMCs. The origin of the receptors is a man aged 18 to 30 in good health and CMV-seropositive. CDR3s include the opening cysteine and the closing phenylalanine or tryptophan.

CDR3 protein | J gene | V gene
CASSWGGMNTEAFF | TRBJ1-1 | TRBV11-2
CASRASGGPFYEQYF | TRBJ2-7 | TRBV27
CASRGHLSNYGYTF | TRBJ1-2 | TRBV5-1
CASSLAGGTQYF | TRBJ2-5 | TRBV27
CASTGGAQTYEQYF | TRBJ2-7 | TRBV7-8
CASSLDGTGESYTF | TRBJ1-2 | TRBV27
CATSRKRGGPHAGELFF | TRBJ2-2 | TRBV15
CATQGIRQGVYGYTF | TRBJ1-2 | TRBV6-6
CASSPGSTDTQYF | TRBJ2-3 | TRBV5-1
CASSTRGQGTGELFF | TRBJ2-2 | TRBV19
CASSPTGGLGEKLFF | TRBJ1-4 | TRBV6-4
CASGTGTTYEQYF | TRBJ2-7 | TRBV6-1
CASSEKATDTQYF | TRBJ2-3 | TRBV10-1
CASSEALAGSETQHF | TRBJ2-5 | TRBV6-1